This TCR beta chain was sequenced during a study of blood T cells in healthy people across ages. Study observations and caveats: One million T cells yielded diversity estimates that were considered underestimates.

As concerns this clonotype: The antigen remains unidentified.

Researchers collected around 11 milliliters of peripheral blood from every single donor. Next came a second PCR, run for roughly 6 to 11 cycles, which used a sample-barcoded 5' primer along with a J-beta primer mix. TCRdb used MiXCR to reprocess the 5' RACE reads, holding one entry per CDR3 protein. The table shows about 900,000 distinct CDR3 sequences, with 40% to 60% occurring only once. Germline V gene data show CDR1 as MGHRA and CDR2 as YSYEKL. Trimming stripped 0 bases from V and 3 bases from J, with 5 bases between. This CDR3 contains 13 residues. This TCR was recovered from a man between 25 and 39 years old in good health. Input material: blood. The gene calls are TRBV4-1 and TRBJ2-5; D unresolved. CDR3 bases: TGCGCCAGCAGCCAAGATACGGAAGAGACCCAGTACTTC. Translating it yields CASSQDTEETQYF.